The 11 T cell receptor beta chains below all came from one sample that was sequenced in a study of shared clonotypes between healthy human individuals. The repertoire was sequenced with immunoSEQ multiplex PCR; TCRdb's copy has only in-frame clones and lacks some. The sample lists roughly 1,600,000 clones, approximately 98.5% occurring once. The source material was naive CD4+ T cells sorted from blood. Indicated subset: CD45RA+ positively selected. The receptors were sampled from a man aged 30 to 39 in good health.

The rearrangement uses TRBV9 and TRBJ2-7, with 7 bases fitting TRBD1. The germline V gene has CDR1 SGDLS and CDR2 YYNGEE. The V and J ends lost 3 bases and 2 bases, in that order; junction bases with no gene match: 5. The CDR3 sequence is 14 residues long. The CDR3 loop is CASSGKQGTYEQYF. The CDR3 nucleotides read TGTGCCAGCAGCGGGAAACAGGGGACCTACGAGCAGTACTTC.

This clone was seen once. The CDR3 spells CASSLWDNSYEQYF. The CDR3 region has the DNA TGTGCCAGCAGCTTGTGGGACAACTCCTACGAGCAGTACTTC. This chain links TRBV5-4 with TRBJ2-7; possibly TRBD1 for D (6 bases). CDR1 is SGHNT and CDR2 is YYREEE in the germline V gene (reference sequence). CDR3 length equals 14 residues. The V end was cut by 1 base, the J end by 0 bases, with 8 bases between. The whole variable domain, remainder taken from reference TRBV5-4 and TRBJ2-7, is ETGVTQSPTHLIKTRGQQVTLRCSSQSGHNTVSWYQQALGQGPQFIFQYYREEENGRGNFPPRFSGLQFPNYSSELNVNALELDDSALYLCASSLWDNSYEQYFGPGTRLTVT.

This chain connects TRBV9 to TRBJ2-1; D is possibly TRBD2 (6 bases). V lost 2 bases, J lost 7 bases, and 13 bases lay in between. The germline V gene has CDR1 SGDLS and CDR2 YYNGEE. CDR3 length equals 14 residues. The CDR3 DNA reads TGTGCCAGCAGCGTTACCGGGACTTCAAATGAGCAGTTCTTC. It translates to CASSVTGTSNEQFF.

The chain uses TRBV11-2 and TRBJ2-1; D unresolved. The V gene's germline CDR1 is SGHAT and CDR2 FQNNGV. The CDR3 runs to 14 residues. Trimming removed 2 bases from V and 8 bases from J, with 13 bases in between. The CDR3 region has the DNA TGTGCCAGCAGCTTAATGAGGCACATCGATGAGCAGTTCTTC. As protein: CASSLMRHIDEQFF.

The chain carries TRBV7-8 and TRBJ2-3, with 7 positions matching TRBD2. Germline values: CDR1 SGHVS, CDR2 FQNEAQ. Trimming removed 5 bases from V and 1 base from J; junction bases left unmatched: 6. CDR3 length equals 15 residues. Written as DNA, the CDR3 is TGTGCCAGCAGCAAGGGACTACCGGGCACAGATACGCAGTATTTT. Translating it yields CASSKGLPGTDTQYF.

Concerning this clone itself: Other DNA sequences in the sample encode the same CDR3. The chain recombines TRBV2 with TRBJ1-1; no firm D call. The CDR3 extends over 13 amino acids. Trimming removed 3 bases from V and 1 base from J, with 6 bases in between. Germline CDR1 and CDR2: SNHLY and FYNNEI. The CDR3 sequence is CASSDRRNTEAFF. DNA of the CDR3: TGTGCCAGCAGTGACAGGAGGAACACTGAAGCTTTCTTT.

The chain is built from TRBV5-1 and TRBJ2-7, with 8 positions matching TRBD2. This CDR3 region has 14 residues. The V gene end was trimmed by 2 bases and the J gene end by 4 bases; junction bases not matched to a gene: 5. From germline, CDR1 is SGHRS and CDR2 YFSETQ. The CDR3 protein is CASSFAGGRYEQYF. In DNA form, the CDR3 reads TGCGCCAGCAGCTTCGCGGGGGGTCGTTACGAGCAGTACTTC.

V gene TRBV23-1 combines with J gene TRBJ1-2, with a possible D match to TRBD1 (6 bases). TRBV23-1 is sorted into the ORF group, with uncertain function. V was pared by 2 bases and J by 0 bases, with 10 bases between. The CDR3 has 15 residues. CDR3 sequence: CASSQIQGTNYGYTF. The DNA for the CDR3 is TGCGCCAGCAGTCAAATTCAGGGGACTAACTATGGCTACACCTTC.

CDR3 sequence (DNA): TGTGCCAGCTCACCACCACGGACAGCCAAATACAATGAGCAGTTCTTC. Translation gives CASSPPRTAKYNEQFF. The chain joins TRBV18 to TRBJ2-1; tentative D call: TRBD1 (6 bases). The CDR3 is made up of 16 amino acids. V lost 0 bases and J lost 4, with 13 bases in between. The V gene's germline CDR1 is KGHSH and CDR2 LQKENI.

The chain carries TRBV19 and TRBJ2-1, with TRBD2 identical over 11 bases. V was clipped by 6 bases and J by 2 bases; unmatched bases: 6. This CDR3 region has 16 residues. Germline values: CDR1 LNHDA, CDR2 SQIVND (reference sequence). CDR3 sequence reads: CASRGIAGGTYNEQFF. Written as DNA, the CDR3 is TGTGCCAGTAGGGGCATAGCGGGGGGGACCTACAATGAGCAGTTCTTC.

V gene TRBV7-2 combines with J gene TRBJ2-5, with a tentative D call TRBD1 (6 bases). The germline gives CDR1 SGHTA, CDR2 FQGNSA. The CDR3 runs to 13 residues. Trimming took off 5 bases at V and 5 bases at J, with 12 bases between the two ends. The CDR3 DNA sequence: TGTGCCAGCAGCCCTCCCAGGGGCGAGACCCAGTACTTC. Amino acids: CASSPPRGETQYF.